The present T cell receptor (beta chain) was sequenced within a study of shared clonotypes between healthy human individuals. Naive CD8 cells were CD45RO-negative, positively selected for CCR7, excluding terminally differentiated effector memory CD45RA+ cells. Assay: immunoSEQ multiplex PCR; the TCRdb copy retains only in-frame clones and omits some. The table includes some 2 million clones, approximately 95% detected once. In germline, CDR1 is SGHTA, CDR2 FQGNSA. The germline V and J ends were trimmed by 1 base and 10 bases, with 17 bases remaining between them. CDR3 size: 15 residues. The chain employs TRBV7-2 and TRBJ2-1; D unresolved. The sequence came from a man between 18 and 35 years old in good health. Sequenced: naive CD8+ T cells sorted from blood. Here the CDR3 reads CASSLVDPIPTEQFF. CDR3 sequence (DNA): TGTGCCAGCAGCTTAGTCGACCCTATACCCACAGAGCAGTTCTTC.